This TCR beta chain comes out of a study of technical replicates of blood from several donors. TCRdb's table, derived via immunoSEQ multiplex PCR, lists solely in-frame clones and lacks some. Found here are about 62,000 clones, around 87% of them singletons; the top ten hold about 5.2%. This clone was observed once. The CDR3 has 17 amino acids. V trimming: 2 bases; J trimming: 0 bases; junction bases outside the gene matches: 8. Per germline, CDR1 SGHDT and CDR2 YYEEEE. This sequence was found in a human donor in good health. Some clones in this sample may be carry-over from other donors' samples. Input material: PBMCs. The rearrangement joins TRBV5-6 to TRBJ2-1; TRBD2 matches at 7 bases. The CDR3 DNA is TGTGCCAGCAGCTTATCCAGCGGGGTTTTCTCCTACAATGAGCAGTTCTTC. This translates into CASSLSSGVFSYNEQFF.